Listed below are T cell receptor beta chains from one sample, sequenced in a study of cytomegalovirus exposure and HLA in healthy donors. Repertoires were generated with immunoSEQ multiplex PCR, while TCRdb's copy carries only in-frame clones and drops some. This table holds some 150,000 clones, approximately 80% found once. The specimen was PBMCs. The receptors come from a woman in her forties or fifties in good health and CMV-seropositive. Each CDR3 is given with its conserved first and last residue. A D gene is named only where the DNA matches it firmly. Expanded clones are given a class, and other clones once, few, many or no size at all.

abundance	v_gene	j_gene	d_gene	CDR3nt	CDR3aa
-	TRBV7-2	TRBJ2-2	TRBD2	TGTGCCAGCAGCGCCCGGACTAGCGGGGGGAACACCGGGGAGCTGTTTTTT	CASSARTSGGNTGELFF
-	TRBV5-1	TRBJ2-3	TRBD1	TGCGCCAGCAGCCTCCTCGCGACAGGGACGGCCACAGATACGCAGTATTTT	CASSLLATGTATDTQYF
-	TRBV5-8	TRBJ1-1	-	TGTGCCAGCAGCTTGGGAGCTTCGAACACTGAAGCTTTCTTT	CASSLGASNTEAFF
-	TRBV5-4	TRBJ2-1	-	TGTGCCAGCAGCCCGGGAAATGAGCAGTTCTTC	CASSPGNEQFF
-	TRBV5-5	TRBJ2-4	-	TGTGCCAGCAGCCGGGACCCCGGGACTCAAAACATTCAGTACTTC	CASSRDPGTQNIQYF
few	TRBV5-6	TRBJ2-3	TRBD2	TGTGCCAGCAGCTTAGGGCTGGCGGGGGGGCCGATCAATACGCAGTATTTT	CASSLGLAGGPINTQYF
-	TRBV30	TRBJ1-4	-	TGTGCCTGGAACACAGGAGACTTGGGTGAAAAACTGTTTTTT	CAWNTGDLGEKLFF
few	TRBV27	TRBJ1-6	TRBD1	TGTGCCAGCAGCCAAAGAACAGGGGTGAGCAATTCACCCCTCCACTTT	CASSQRTGVSNSPLHF
-	TRBV5-1	TRBJ2-4	-	TGCGCCAGCAGCCCAGGGGGCGGAGCGGGGCAAAACATTCAGTACTTC	CASSPGGGAGQNIQYF
few	TRBV10-3	TRBJ2-1	TRBD1	TGTGCCACAGGAAGGGGACAGCCCAATGAGCAGTTCTTC	CATGRGQPNEQFF
-	TRBV10-3	TRBJ2-2	TRBD2	TGTGCCATCGCTCCCGCGGGGGGCCTTACCGGGGAGCTGTTTTTT	CAIAPAGGLTGELFF
-	TRBV4-1	TRBJ1-6	TRBD1	TGCGCCAGCAGCACGGACAGGGTCTCCGTAGAAGGGGGCTATAATTCACCCCTCCACTTT	CASSTDRVSVEGGYNSPLHF
-	TRBV6-1	TRBJ2-2	-	TGTGCCAGCATTCCATCGAACACCGGGGAGCTGTTTTTT	CASIPSNTGELFF
-	TRBV30	TRBJ2-5	-	TGTGCCTGGAGTGTAGGGGGAGAGACCCAGTACTTC	CAWSVGGETQYF
few	TRBV18	TRBJ2-1	TRBD2	TGTGCCAGCTCACCACGGACTAGCGGGGGGCACAATGAGCAGTTCTTC	CASSPRTSGGHNEQFF
once	TRBV6-6	TRBJ1-1	-	TGTGCCAGCAGTTATAGCTCCACTGAAGCTTTCTTT	CASSYSSTEAFF
-	TRBV7-2	TRBJ1-1	-	TGTGCCAGCAGCTTAGCGCCACAGACCGAAGCTTTCTTT	CASSLAPQTEAFF
-	TRBV18	TRBJ1-1	-	TGTGCCAGCTCCGACGGGGGGAACACTGAAGCTTTCTTT	CASSDGGNTEAFF
-	TRBV19	TRBJ2-1	-	TGTGCCAGTAGTACCCGGGAGTCCAATGAGCAGTTCTTC	CASSTRESNEQFF
once	TRBV9	TRBJ2-7	TRBD2	TGTGCCAGCAGCCTAACTAGCGGCCCCTACGAGCAGTACTTC	CASSLTSGPYEQYF
-	TRBV29-1	TRBJ2-1	-	TGCAGCGTTGAAGGGGTTGCGGTCTCCTACAATGAGCAGTTCTTC	CSVEGVAVSYNEQFF
-	TRBV10-2	TRBJ2-7	TRBD1	TGCGCCAGCAGTCTTGGACAGGCAATCTACGAGCAGTACTTC	CASSLGQAIYEQYF
-	TRBV18	TRBJ2-7	TRBD1	TGTGCCAGCTCACCACTGGGACAGGGGGCTTACGAGCAGTACTTC	CASSPLGQGAYEQYF
-	TRBV19	TRBJ1-5	TRBD1	TGTGCCAGTAGGGACAGGGGGTTTAGCAATCAGCCCCAGCATTTT	CASRDRGFSNQPQHF
-	TRBV13	TRBJ2-3	TRBD2	TGTGCCAGCAGCTCCTCTAGCGGGGAGGAAGATACGCAGTATTTT	CASSSSSGEEDTQYF
-	TRBV7-8	TRBJ2-7	TRBD2	TGTGCCAGCAGCTTAGCCGGGACTAGCGGTTCCTACGAGCAGTACTTC	CASSLAGTSGSYEQYF
once	TRBV19	TRBJ1-2	-	TGTGCCAGTAACAACGGAGCATTTACCAATGGCTACACCTTC	CASNNGAFTNGYTF
-	TRBV7-9	TRBJ1-1	TRBD1	TGTGCCAGCAGCCGACAGGGCACTGAAGCTTTCTTT	CASSRQGTEAFF
-	TRBV7-9	TRBJ2-2	TRBD1	TGTTCCAGCAGCTCAACTAGGACAGGGGGAACTGGGGAGCTGTTTTTT	CSSSSTRTGGTGELFF
-	TRBV5-6	TRBJ1-2	TRBD1	TGTGCCAGCAGCTTTTACAGGGGAAGGGTTCACGATGGCTACACCTTC	CASSFYRGRVHDGYTF
-	TRBV6-1	TRBJ1-6	-	TGTGCCAGCAGTGAAAACAGGGATTCACCCCTCCACTTT	CASSENRDSPLHF
few	TRBV19	TRBJ1-4	TRBD1	TGTGCCAGTAGGCGAGTCCCCGGACAGGGGGGTGGAAAACTGTTTTTT	CASRRVPGQGGGKLFF
-	TRBV10-2	TRBJ2-7	TRBD1	TGCGCCAGCAGTGCCCGGGACAGTCCCTACGAGCAGTACTTC	CASSARDSPYEQYF
few	TRBV29-1	TRBJ1-5	-	TGCAGCGTCCTTATAGGACAGACTAGCAATCAGCCCCAGCATTTT	CSVLIGQTSNQPQHF
-	TRBV7-7	TRBJ1-2	TRBD1	TGTGCCAGCAGCTTAGTTAATTTGTGGGGACAGGGGGACTATCGGACCTTC	CASSLVNLWGQGDYRTF
-	TRBV11-2	TRBJ2-7	-	TGTGCCAGCAGCCTGTTCTACGAGCAGTACTTC	CASSLFYEQYF
once	TRBV6-6	TRBJ2-4	-	TGTGCCAGCATAGCAAAGGGGCAAGGAAACATTCAGTACTTC	CASIAKGQGNIQYF
-	TRBV4-1	TRBJ2-7	TRBD1	TGCGCCAGCAGCCAAGGAACAGGGGGTCTGTACTTC	CASSQGTGGLYF